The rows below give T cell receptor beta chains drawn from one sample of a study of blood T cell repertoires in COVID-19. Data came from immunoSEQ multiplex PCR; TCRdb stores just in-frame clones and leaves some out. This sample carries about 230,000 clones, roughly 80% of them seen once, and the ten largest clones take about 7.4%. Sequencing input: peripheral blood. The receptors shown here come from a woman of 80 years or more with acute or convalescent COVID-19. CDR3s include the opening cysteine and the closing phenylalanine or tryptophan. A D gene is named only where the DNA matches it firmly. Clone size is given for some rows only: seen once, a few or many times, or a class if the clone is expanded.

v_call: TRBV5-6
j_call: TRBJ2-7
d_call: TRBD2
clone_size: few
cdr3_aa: CASSLAGGFSYEQYF
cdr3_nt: TGTGCCAGCAGCTTGGCCGGGGGGTTCTCCTACGAGCAGTACTTC

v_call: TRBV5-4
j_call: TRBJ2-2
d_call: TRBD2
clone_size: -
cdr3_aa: CASSPGGALNTGELFF
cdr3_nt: TGTGCCAGCAGCCCGGGGGGAGCGCTTAACACCGGGGAGCTGTTTTTT

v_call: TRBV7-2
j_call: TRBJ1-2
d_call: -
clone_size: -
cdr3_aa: CASSPGTSNYGYTF
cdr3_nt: TGTGCCAGCAGCCCCGGGACATCTAACTATGGCTACACCTTC

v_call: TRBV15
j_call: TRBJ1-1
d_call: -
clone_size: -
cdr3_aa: CATSRHRNTEAFF
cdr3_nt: TGTGCCACCAGCAGACACAGGAACACTGAAGCTTTCTTT

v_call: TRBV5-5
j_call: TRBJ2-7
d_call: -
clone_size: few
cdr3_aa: CASSPGDPYEQYF
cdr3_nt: TGTGCCAGCAGCCCGGGGGACCCCTACGAGCAGTACTTC

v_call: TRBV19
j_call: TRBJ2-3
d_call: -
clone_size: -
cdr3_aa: CASSIGARQYF
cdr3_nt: TGTGCCAGTAGTATTGGGGCCCGGCAGTATTTT

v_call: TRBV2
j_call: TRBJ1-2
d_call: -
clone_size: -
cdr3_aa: CASSEFRGLASNYGYTF
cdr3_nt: TGTGCCAGCAGTGAATTTAGGGGTCTCGCTTCTAACTATGGCTACACCTTC

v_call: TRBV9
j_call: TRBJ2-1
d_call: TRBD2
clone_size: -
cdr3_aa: CASSVLELAGLSEQFF
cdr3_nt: TGTGCCAGCAGCGTATTAGAACTAGCGGGATTGAGTGAGCAGTTCTTC

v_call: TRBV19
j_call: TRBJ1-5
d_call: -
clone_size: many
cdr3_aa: CASSILGAGRVRDQPQHF
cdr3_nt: TGTGCCAGTAGTATACTAGGGGCGGGGAGGGTAAGGGATCAGCCCCAGCATTTT

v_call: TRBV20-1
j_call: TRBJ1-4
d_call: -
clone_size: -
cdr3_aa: CSASLKGGTNEKLFF
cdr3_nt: TGCAGTGCTAGTCTCAAAGGGGGTACTAATGAAAAACTGTTTTTT

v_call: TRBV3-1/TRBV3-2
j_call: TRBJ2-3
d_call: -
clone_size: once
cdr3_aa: CASSPDSWGCTQYF
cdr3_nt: TGTGCCAGCAGCCCGGACAGTTGGGGGTGTACGCAGTATTTT

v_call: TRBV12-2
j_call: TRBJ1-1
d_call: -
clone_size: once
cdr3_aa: CASRLETGQGAVNTEAFF
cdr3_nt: TGTGCAAGTCGCTTAGAGACGGGACAGGGGGCTGTGAACACTGAAGCTTTCTTT

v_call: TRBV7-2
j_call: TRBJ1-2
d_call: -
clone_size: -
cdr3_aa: CASSAQNSGYTF
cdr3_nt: TGTGCCAGCAGCGCACAGAACTCTGGCTACACCTTC

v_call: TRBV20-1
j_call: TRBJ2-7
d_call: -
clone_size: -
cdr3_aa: CSASAGTGAYEQYF
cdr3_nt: TGCAGTGCTAGTGCAGGTACGGGGGCCTACGAGCAGTACTTC

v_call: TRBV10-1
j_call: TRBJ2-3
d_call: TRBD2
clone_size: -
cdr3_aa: CASRAGLAGPDTQYF
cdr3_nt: TGCGCCAGCAGGGCGGGACTAGCGGGACCAGATACGCAGTATTTT

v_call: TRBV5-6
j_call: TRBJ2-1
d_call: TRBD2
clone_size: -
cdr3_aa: CASSASGTSYNEQFF
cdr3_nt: TGTGCCAGCAGCGCATCCGGGACTAGCTACAATGAGCAGTTCTTC

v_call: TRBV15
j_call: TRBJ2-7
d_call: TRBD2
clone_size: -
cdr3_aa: CATSQGASGSFYEQYF
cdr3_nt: TGTGCCACCAGCCAAGGTGCTAGCGGGAGTTTCTACGAGCAGTACTTC

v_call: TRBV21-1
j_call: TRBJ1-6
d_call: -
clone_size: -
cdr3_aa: CASILSGGGPPSPLHF
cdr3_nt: TGTGCCAGCATTTTATCGGGGGGAGGGCCTCCTTCACCCCTCCACTTT

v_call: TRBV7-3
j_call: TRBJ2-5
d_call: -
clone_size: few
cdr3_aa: CASSATLGDQETQYF
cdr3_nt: TGTGCCAGCAGCGCCACCCTCGGGGATCAAGAGACCCAGTACTTC

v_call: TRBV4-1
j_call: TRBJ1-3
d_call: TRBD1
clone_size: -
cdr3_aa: CASSQATGGVGNTIYF
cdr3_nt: TGCGCCAGCAGCCAAGCAACAGGGGGCGTTGGAAACACCATATATTTT

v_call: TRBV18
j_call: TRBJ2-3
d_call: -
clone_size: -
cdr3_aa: CASSPRSVPDTQYF
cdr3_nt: TGTGCCAGCTCACCTCGTAGTGTACCAGATACGCAGTATTTT

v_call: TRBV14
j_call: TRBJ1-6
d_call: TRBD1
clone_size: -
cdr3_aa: CASSQETGASPLHF
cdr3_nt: TGTGCCAGCAGCCAAGAAACAGGGGCCTCACCCCTCCACTTT

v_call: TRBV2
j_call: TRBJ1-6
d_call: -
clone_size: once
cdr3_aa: CASSEIQSTGFNSPLHF
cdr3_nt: TGTGCCAGCAGTGAAATCCAGTCGACGGGGTTTAATTCACCCCTCCACTTT

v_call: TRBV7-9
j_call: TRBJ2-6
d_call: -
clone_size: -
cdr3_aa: CASSSDRSGANVLTF
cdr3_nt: TGTGCCAGCAGCTCTGACAGGTCTGGGGCCAACGTCCTGACTTTC

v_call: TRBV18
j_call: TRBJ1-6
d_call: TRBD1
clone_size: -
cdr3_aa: CASSPNGQASNSPLHF
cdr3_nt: TGTGCCAGCTCACCAAACGGACAGGCCTCTAATTCACCCCTCCACTTT

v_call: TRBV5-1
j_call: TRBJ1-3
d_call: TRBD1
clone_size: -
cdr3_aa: CASSPRAGQVGNTIYF
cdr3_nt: TGCGCCAGCAGCCCAAGAGCCGGACAGGTGGGAAACACCATATATTTT

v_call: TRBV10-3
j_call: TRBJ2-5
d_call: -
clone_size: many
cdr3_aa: CAISRDIQETQYF
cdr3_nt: TGTGCCATCAGTAGGGACATTCAAGAGACCCAGTACTTC

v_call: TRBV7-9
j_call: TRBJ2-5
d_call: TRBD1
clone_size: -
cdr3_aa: CASSFLTGPTHYRQETQYF
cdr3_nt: TGTGCCAGCAGCTTCCTGACAGGGCCAACACACTATCGCCAAGAGACCCAGTACTTC

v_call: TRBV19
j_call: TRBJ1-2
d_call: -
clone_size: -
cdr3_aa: CASSTPDQAYGYTF
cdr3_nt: TGTGCCAGTAGTACCCCCGACCAGGCCTATGGCTACACCTTC

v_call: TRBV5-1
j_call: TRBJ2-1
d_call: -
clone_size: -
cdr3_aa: CASSLARGGRDNEQFF
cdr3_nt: TGCGCCAGCAGCTTGGCCAGAGGGGGAAGGGACAATGAGCAGTTCTTC

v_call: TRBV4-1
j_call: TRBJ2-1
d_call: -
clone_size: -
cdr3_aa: CASSQSRGAYNEQFF
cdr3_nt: TGCGCCAGCAGCCAAAGCAGGGGCGCCTACAATGAGCAGTTCTTC

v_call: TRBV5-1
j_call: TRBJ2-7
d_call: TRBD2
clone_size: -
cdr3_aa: CASSLRLAGDWTYEQYF
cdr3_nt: TGCGCCAGCAGCTTGAGGCTAGCGGGAGATTGGACCTACGAGCAGTACTTC

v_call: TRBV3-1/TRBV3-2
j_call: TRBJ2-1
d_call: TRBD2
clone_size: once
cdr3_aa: CASSQGTSGSSYNEQFF
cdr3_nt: TGTGCCAGCAGCCAAGGGACTAGCGGGAGTTCCTACAATGAGCAGTTCTTC

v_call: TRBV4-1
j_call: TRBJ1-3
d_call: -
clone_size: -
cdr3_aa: CASSHPRPTESSGNTIYF
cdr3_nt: TGCGCCAGCAGCCATCCCCGCCCGACAGAAAGCTCTGGAAACACCATATATTTT

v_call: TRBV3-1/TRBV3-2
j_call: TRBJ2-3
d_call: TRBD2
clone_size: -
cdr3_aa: CASSPGGGAVDTQYF
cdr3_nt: TGTGCCAGCAGCCCCGGCGGGGGAGCGGTAGATACGCAGTATTTT

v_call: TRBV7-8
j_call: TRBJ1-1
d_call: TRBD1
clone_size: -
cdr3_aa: CASSSSGQGTEAFF
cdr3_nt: TGTGCCAGCAGCTCCTCGGGACAGGGCACTGAAGCTTTCTTT

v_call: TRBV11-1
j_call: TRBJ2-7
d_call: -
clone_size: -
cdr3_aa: CASSLEWDTYEQYF
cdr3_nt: TGTGCCAGCAGCTTGGAATGGGACACCTACGAGCAGTACTTC

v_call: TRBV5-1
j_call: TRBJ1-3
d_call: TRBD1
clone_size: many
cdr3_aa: CASSWGDSSPPGNTIYF
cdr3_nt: TGCGCCAGCAGCTGGGGGGACAGCAGCCCCCCTGGAAACACCATATATTTT

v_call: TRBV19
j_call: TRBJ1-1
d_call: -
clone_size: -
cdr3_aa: CASSILTDSEAFF
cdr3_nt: TGTGCCAGTAGTATTCTCACAGATTCTGAAGCTTTCTTT

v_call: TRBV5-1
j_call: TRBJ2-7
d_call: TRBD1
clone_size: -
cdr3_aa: CASSLERTGLFYEQYF
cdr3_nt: TGCGCCAGCAGCTTGGAAAGGACAGGGCTTTTCTACGAGCAGTACTTC

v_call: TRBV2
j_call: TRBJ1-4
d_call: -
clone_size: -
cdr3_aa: CASSAQGINEKLFF
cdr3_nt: TGTGCCAGCAGCGCACAGGGAATTAATGAAAAACTGTTTTTT

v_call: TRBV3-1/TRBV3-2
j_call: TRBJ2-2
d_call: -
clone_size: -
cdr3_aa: CASSQEIALTGELFF
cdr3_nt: TGTGCCAGCAGCCAAGAAATTGCACTAACCGGGGAGCTGTTTTTT

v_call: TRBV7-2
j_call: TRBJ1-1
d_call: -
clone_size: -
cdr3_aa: CASSLYGRAGEAFF
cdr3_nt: TGTGCCAGCAGCTTATACGGCAGGGCAGGTGAAGCTTTCTTT

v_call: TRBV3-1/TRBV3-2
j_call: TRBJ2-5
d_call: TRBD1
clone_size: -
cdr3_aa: CASSQVGGTGREKETQYF
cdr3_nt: TGTGCCAGCAGCCAAGTAGGGGGGACAGGGAGGGAGAAAGAGACCCAGTACTTC

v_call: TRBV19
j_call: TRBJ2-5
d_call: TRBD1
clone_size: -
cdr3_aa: CASRTMTVDREETQYF
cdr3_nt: TGTGCCAGTAGAACAATGACCGTCGACAGGGAAGAGACCCAGTACTTC

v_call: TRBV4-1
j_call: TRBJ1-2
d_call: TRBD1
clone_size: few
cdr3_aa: CASSQGQGTNYGYTF
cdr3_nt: TGCGCCAGCAGCCAAGGACAGGGGACTAACTATGGCTACACCTTC

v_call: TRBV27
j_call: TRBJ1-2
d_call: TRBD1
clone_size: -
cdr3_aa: CASRATGQGHGYTF
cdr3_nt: TGTGCCAGCAGGGCTACGGGACAGGGACACGGCTACACCTTC

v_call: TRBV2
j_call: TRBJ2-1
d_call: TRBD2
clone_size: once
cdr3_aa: CASGLAGVEQFF
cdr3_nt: TGTGCCAGCGGACTAGCGGGAGTTGAGCAGTTCTTC

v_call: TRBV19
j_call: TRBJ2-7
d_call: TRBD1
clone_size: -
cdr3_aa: CASSPKGQGAYEQYF
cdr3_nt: TGTGCCAGTAGTCCAAAAGGACAGGGGGCCTACGAGCAGTACTTC

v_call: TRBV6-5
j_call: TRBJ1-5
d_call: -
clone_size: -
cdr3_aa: CASSSTGTGNQPQHF
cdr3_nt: TGTGCCAGCAGCTCTACAGGGACGGGGAATCAGCCCCAGCATTTT

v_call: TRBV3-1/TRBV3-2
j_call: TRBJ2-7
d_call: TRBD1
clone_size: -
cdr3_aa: CASSHSGGPVSYEQYF
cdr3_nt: TGTGCCAGCAGCCATTCAGGGGGTCCGGTCTCCTACGAGCAGTACTTC

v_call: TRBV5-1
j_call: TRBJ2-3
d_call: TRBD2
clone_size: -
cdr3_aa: CASSLLITSGRESDTQYF
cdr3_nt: TGCGCCAGCAGCCTACTTATAACTAGCGGGAGAGAGTCAGATACGCAGTATTTT